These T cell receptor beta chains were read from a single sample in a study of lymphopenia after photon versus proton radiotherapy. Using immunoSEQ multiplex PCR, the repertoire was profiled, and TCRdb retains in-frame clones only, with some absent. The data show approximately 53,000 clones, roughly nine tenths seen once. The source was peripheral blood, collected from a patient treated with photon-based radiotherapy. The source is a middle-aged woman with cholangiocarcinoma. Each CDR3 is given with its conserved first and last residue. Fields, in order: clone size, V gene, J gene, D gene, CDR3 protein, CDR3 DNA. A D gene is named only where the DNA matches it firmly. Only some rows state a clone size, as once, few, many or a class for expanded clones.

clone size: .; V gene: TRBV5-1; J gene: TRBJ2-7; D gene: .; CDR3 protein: CASSFGTVSYEQYF; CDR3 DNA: TGCGCCAGCAGCTTCGGAACCGTTTCCTACGAGCAGTACTTC
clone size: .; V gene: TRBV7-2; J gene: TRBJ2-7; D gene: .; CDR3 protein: CASSLRSGVSYEQYF; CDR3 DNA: TGTGCCAGCAGCCTAAGGTCAGGGGTGTCCTACGAGCAGTACTTC
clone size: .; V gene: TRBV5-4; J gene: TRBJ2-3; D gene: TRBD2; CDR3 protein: CASSQSGTSGGRSTDTQYF; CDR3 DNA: TGTGCCAGCAGCCAGAGCGGGACTAGCGGGGGGCGGAGCACAGATACGCAGTATTTT
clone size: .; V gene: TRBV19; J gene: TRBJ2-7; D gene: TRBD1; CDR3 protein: CASSIRDRGREQYF; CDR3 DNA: TGTGCCAGTAGTATAAGAGACAGGGGACGCGAGCAGTACTTC
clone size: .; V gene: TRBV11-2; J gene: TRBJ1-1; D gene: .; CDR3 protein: CASSLSRWTEAFF; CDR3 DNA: TGTGCCAGCAGCTTATCTCGTTGGACTGAAGCTTTCTTT
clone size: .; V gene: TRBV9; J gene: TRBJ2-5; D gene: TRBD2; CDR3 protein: CASSVQGGETQYF; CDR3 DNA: TGTGCCAGCAGCGTACAGGGAGGGGAGACCCAGTACTTC
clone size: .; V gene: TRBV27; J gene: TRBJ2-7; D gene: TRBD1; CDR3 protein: CASRSLGTDYEQYF; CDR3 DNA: TGTGCCAGCCGATCCCTCGGGACAGACTACGAGCAGTACTTC
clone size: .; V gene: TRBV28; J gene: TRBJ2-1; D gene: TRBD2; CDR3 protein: CASSFLAVNEQFF; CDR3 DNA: TGTGCCAGCAGTTTCCTAGCGGTAAATGAGCAGTTCTTC
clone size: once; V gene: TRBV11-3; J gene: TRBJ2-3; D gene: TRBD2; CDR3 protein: CASSRGLAGVTDTQYF; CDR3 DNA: TGTGCCAGCAGCAGAGGACTAGCGGGAGTCACAGATACGCAGTATTTT
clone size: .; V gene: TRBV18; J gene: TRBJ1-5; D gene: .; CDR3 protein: CASSREASNQPQHF; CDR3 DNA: TGTGCCAGCTCCCGTGAGGCTAGCAATCAGCCCCAGCATTTT
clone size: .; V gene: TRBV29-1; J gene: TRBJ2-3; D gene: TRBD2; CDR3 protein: CSLLAADTQYF; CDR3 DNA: TGCAGCCTTCTAGCGGCAGATACGCAGTATTTT
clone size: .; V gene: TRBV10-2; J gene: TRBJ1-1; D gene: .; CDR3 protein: CATANTEAFF; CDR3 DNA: TGCGCCACCGCAAACACTGAAGCTTTCTTT
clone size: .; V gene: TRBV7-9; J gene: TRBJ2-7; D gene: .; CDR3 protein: CASRATGLEQYF; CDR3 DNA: TGTGCCAGCAGGGCTACAGGGCTCGAGCAGTACTTC
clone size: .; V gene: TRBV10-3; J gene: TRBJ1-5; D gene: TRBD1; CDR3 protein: CATSDRDNGNQPQHF; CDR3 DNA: TGTGCCACCTCGGACAGGGATAATGGCAATCAGCCCCAGCATTTT
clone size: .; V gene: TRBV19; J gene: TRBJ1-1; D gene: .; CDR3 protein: CASSIDGNTEAFF; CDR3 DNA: TGTGCCAGTAGTATAGACGGAAACACTGAAGCTTTCTTT
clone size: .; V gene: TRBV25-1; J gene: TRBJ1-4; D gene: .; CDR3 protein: CASSDRGDYLFF; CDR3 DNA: TGTGCCAGCAGTGACCGGGGGGATTACCTGTTTTTT
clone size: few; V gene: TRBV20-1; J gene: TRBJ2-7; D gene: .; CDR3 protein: CSANHLGEQYF; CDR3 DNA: TGCAGTGCCAACCACCTGGGCGAGCAGTACTTC